This passage covers 3 T cell receptor beta chains from one sample sequenced in a study of blood T cell repertoires in COVID-19. The table came from immunoSEQ multiplex PCR; TCRdb's copy has only in-frame clones and leaves some out. The table has about 150,000 clones, roughly 80% seen once. Sequencing used peripheral blood. These receptors originate from an elderly woman with acute or convalescent COVID-19.

This clone has a handful of counts. The chain joins TRBV5-4 to TRBJ1-2; no clear D. Germline V lookup: CDR1 SGHNT, CDR2 YYREEE (reference sequence). The CDR3 is made up of 13 amino acids. V shed 0 bases and J shed 1 base, with 4 bases lying between them. CDR3 residues: CASSLDSNYGYTF. The CDR3, as DNA: TGTGCCAGCAGCTTGGACAGTAACTATGGCTACACCTTC.

The genes are TRBV6-5 and TRBJ1-5; 8 bases agree with TRBD1. The germline CDR1 and CDR2 sequences are MNHEY and SVGAGI. The CDR3 length is 16 residues. Unmatched junction bases numbered 5, after V lost 4 bases and J lost 0 bases. This CDR3 reads CASSSDRAYSNQPQHF. The CDR3 DNA sequence: TGTGCCAGCAGTTCGGACAGGGCTTATAGCAATCAGCCCCAGCATTTT.

This clone has just a few counts. The chain recombines TRBV6-5 with TRBJ1-3; a possible D gene is TRBD1 (5 bases). Germline CDR1 is MNHEY and CDR2 is SVGAGI. The length of the CDR3 is 14 residues. V was clipped by 0 bases and J by 4 bases, with 7 bases between them. The CDR3 region is CASSYSTEGNTIYF. As DNA, the CDR3 is TGTGCCAGCAGTTACTCGACAGAAGGAAACACCATATATTTT.